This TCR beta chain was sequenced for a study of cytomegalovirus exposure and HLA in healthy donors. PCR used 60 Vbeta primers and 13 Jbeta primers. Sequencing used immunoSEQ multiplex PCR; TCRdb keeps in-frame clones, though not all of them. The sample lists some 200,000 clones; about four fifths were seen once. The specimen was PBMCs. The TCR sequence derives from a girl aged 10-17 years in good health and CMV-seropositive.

CDR3 loop: CASSSLGGATDTQYF. The CDR3 DNA reads as TGTGCCAGCAGCTCGCTCGGGGGGGCGACAGATACGCAGTATTTT. V and J are TRBV7-2 and TRBJ2-3, with TRBD2 matching 8 bases. Trimming cost V 4 bases and J 3 bases; bases outside gene matches: 6. Per germline, CDR1 SGHTA and CDR2 FQGNSA. The CDR3 extends over 15 amino acids.